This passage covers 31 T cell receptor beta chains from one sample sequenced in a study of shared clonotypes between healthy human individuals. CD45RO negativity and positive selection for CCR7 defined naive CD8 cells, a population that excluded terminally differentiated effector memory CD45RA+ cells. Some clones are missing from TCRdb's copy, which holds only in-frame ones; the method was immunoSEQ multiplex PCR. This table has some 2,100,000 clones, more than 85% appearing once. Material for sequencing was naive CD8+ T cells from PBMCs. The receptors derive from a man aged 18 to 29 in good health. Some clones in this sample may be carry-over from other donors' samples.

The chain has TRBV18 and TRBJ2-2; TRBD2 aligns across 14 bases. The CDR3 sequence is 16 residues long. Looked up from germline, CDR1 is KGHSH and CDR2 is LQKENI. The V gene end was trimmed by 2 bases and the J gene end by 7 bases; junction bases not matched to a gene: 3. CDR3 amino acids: CASSPGTSGSVGELFF. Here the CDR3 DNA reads TGTGCCAGCTCACCAGGGACTAGCGGGAGTGTCGGGGAGCTGTTTTTT.

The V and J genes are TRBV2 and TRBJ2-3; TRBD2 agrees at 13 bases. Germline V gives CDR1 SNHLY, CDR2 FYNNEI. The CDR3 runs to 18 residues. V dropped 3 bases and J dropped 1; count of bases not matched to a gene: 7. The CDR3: CASSELGLAGRGTDTQYF. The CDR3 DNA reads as TGTGCCAGCAGTGAGTTGGGACTAGCGGGAAGGGGCACAGATACGCAGTATTTT. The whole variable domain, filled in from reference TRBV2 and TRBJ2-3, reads EPEVTQTPSHQVTQMGQEVILRCVPISNHLYFYWYRQILGQKVEFLVSFYNNEISEKSEIFDDQFSVERPDGSNFTLKIRSTKLEDSAMYFCASSELGLAGRGTDTQYFGPGTRLTVL.

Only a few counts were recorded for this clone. CDR3 in amino acids: CASSERRGSNQPQHF. The CDR3 nucleotides are TGTGCCAGCAGCGAGCGGAGGGGTAGCAATCAGCCCCAGCATTTT. The gene calls are TRBV2 and TRBJ1-5; D is possibly TRBD1 (5 bases). V was shortened by 6 bases and J by 0 bases, with 12 bases between the two germline ends. The CDR3 covers 15 residues. The germline V gene encodes CDR1 SNHLY and CDR2 FYNNEI.

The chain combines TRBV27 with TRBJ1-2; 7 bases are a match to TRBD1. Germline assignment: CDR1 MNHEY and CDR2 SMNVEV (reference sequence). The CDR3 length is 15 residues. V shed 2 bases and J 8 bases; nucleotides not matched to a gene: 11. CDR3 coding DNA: TGTGCCAGCAGTTTAACGGCAGGGGGGTATAACGGCTACACCTTC. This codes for CASSLTAGGYNGYTF.

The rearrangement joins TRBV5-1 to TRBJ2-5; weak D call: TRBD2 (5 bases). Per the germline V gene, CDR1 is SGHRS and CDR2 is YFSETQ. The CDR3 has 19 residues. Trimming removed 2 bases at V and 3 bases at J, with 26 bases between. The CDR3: CASSFGLVVSVQEEETQYF. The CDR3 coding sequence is TGCGCCAGCAGCTTCGGTCTAGTCGTTTCGGTCCAGGAGGAAGAGACCCAGTACTTC.

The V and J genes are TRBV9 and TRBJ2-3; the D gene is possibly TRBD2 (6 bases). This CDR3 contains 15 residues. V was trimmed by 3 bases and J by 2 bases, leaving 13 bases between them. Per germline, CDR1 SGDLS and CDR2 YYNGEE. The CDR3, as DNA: TGTGCCAGCAGCGGCGGGGAGTGGCCCACAGATACGCAGTATTTT. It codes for CASSGGEWPTDTQYF. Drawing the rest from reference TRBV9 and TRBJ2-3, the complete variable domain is DSGVTQTPKHLITATGQRVTLRCSPRSGDLSVYWYQQSLDQGLQFLIQYYNGEERAKGNILERFSAQQFPDLHSELNLSSLELGDSALYFCASSGGEWPTDTQYFGPGTRLTVL.

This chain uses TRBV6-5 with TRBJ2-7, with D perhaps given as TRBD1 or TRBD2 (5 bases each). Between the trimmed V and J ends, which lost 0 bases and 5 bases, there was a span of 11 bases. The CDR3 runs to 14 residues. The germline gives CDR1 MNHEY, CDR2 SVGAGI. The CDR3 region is CASSYSRDPHEQYF. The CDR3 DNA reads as TGTGCCAGCAGTTACTCCAGGGACCCCCACGAGCAGTACTTC.

This CDR3 reads CASSLDLGEIARVEQYF. CDR3 bases: TGCGCCAGCAGCTTGGATCTTGGGGAGATTGCTAGGGTCGAGCAGTACTTC. This chain connects TRBV5-1 to TRBJ2-7; D perhaps matches TRBD2 (5 bases). V lost 0 bases, J lost 6 bases, and 22 bases lay in between. The CDR3 contains 17 residues. Germline V gives CDR1 SGHRS, CDR2 YFSETQ.

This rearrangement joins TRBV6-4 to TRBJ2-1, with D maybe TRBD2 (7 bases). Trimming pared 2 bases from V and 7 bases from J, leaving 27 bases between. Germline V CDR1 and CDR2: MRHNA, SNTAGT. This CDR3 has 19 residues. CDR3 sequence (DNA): TGTGCCAGCAGTGACGGTGGGGGGGCGCAGGGAAACTTGGGAAATGAGCAGTTCTTC. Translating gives CASSDGGGAQGNLGNEQFF.

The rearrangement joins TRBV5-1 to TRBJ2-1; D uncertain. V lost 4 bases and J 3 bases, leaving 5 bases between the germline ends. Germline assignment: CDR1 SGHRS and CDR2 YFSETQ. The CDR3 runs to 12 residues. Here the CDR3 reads CASSLNYNEQFF. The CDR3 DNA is TGCGCCAGCAGCCTAAACTACAATGAGCAGTTCTTC.

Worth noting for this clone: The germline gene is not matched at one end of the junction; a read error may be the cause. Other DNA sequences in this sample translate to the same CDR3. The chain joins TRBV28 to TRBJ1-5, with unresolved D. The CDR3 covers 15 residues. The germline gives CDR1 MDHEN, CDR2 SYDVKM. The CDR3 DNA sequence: TGTGCCAGCAGTTCCCCCCTGGATAGCAATCAACCCCAGCATTTT. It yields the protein CASSSPLDSNQPQHF.

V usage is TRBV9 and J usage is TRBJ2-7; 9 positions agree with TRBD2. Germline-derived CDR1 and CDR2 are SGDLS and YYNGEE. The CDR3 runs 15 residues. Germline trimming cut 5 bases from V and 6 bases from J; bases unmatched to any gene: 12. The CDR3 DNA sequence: TGTGCCAGCAGGTCCTACTTAGCGGGAGACTCCGAGCAGTACTTC. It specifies CASRSYLAGDSEQYF.

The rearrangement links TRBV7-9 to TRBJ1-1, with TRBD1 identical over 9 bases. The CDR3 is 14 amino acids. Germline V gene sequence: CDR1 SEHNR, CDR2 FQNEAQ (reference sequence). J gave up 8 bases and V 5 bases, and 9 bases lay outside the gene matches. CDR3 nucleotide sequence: TGTGCCAGCAGCCTGCCGGGACAGGGATCGGAAGCTTTCTTT. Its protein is CASSLPGQGSEAFF. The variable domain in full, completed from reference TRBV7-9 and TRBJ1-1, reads DTGVSQNPRHKITKRGQNVTFRCDPISEHNRLYWYRQTLGQGPEFLTYFQNEAQLEKSRLLSDRFSAERPKGSFSTLEIQRTEQGDSAMYLCASSLPGQGSEAFFGQGTRLTVV.

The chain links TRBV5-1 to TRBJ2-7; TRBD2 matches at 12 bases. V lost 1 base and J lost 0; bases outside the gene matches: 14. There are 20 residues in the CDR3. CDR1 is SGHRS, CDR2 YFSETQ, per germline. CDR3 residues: CASSLWSSGRAIGGSYEQYF. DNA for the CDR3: TGCGCCAGCAGCTTGTGGTCTAGCGGGAGGGCCATCGGGGGCTCCTACGAGCAGTACTTC.

For the CDR3, the DNA is TGTGCCACCGGGACAGCGGACACTGAAGCTTTCTTT. Translation gives CATGTADTEAFF. The chain carries TRBV15 and TRBJ1-1, with 7 bases fitting TRBD1. The ends lost 8 bases at V and 3 bases at J; junction bases unmatched: 3. CDR1 and CDR2 (germline): LNHNV, YYDKDF (reference sequence). The CDR3 covers 12 residues.

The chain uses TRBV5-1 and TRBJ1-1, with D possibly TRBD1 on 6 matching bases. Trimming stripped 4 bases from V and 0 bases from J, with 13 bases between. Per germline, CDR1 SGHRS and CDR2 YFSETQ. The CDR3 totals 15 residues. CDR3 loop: CASSPRTVLNTEAFF. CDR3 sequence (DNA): TGCGCCAGCAGCCCCCGGACAGTTCTGAACACTGAAGCTTTCTTT.

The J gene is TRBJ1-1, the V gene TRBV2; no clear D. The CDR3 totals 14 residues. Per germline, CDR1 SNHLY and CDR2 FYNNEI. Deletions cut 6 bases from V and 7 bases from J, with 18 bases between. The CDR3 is CASSKGRNTNEAFF. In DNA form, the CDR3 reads TGTGCCAGCAGCAAAGGGAGGAACACTAATGAAGCTTTCTTT.

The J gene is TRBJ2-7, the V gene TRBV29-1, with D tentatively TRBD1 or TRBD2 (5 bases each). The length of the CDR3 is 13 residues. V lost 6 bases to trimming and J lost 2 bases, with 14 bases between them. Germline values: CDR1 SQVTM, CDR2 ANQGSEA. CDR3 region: CSVAGSGAYEQYF. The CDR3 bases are TGCAGCGTGGCAGGGAGCGGAGCCTACGAGCAGTACTTC.

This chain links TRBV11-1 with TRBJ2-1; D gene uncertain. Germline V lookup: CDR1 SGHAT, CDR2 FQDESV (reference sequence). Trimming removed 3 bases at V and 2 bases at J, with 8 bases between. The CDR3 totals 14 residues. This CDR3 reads CASSFNSPYNEQFF. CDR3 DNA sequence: TGTGCCAGCAGCTTCAATAGCCCCTACAATGAGCAGTTCTTC.

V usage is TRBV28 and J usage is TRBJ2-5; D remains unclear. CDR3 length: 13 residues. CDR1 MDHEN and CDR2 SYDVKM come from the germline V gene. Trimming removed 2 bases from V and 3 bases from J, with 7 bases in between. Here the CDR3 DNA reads TGTGCCAGCAGTTTAGGGATGAAAGAGACCCAGTACTTC. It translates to CASSLGMKETQYF.

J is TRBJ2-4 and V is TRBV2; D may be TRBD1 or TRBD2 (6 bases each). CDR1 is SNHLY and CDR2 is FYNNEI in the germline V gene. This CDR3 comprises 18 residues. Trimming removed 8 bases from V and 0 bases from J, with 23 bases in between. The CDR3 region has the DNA TGTGCCAGCGGGTGGGACAACGGGGGCGAACTAGCCAAAAACATTCAGTACTTC. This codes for CASGWDNGGELAKNIQYF.

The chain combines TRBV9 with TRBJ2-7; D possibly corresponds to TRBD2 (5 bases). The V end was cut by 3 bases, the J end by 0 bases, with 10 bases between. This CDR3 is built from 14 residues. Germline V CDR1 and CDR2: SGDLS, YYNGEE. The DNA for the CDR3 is TGTGCCAGCAGCGGAAGAGGGTTCTCCTACGAGCAGTACTTC. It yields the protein CASSGRGFSYEQYF. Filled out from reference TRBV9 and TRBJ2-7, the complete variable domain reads DSGVTQTPKHLITATGQRVTLRCSPRSGDLSVYWYQQSLDQGLQFLIQYYNGEERAKGNILERFSAQQFPDLHSELNLSSLELGDSALYFCASSGRGFSYEQYFGPGTRLTVT.

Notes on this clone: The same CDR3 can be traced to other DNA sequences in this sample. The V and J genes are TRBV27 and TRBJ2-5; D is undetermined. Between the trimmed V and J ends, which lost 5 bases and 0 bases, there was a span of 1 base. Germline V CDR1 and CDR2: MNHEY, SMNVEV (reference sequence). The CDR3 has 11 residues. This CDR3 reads CASSHQETQYF. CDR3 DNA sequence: TGTGCCAGCAGTCACCAAGAGACCCAGTACTTC.

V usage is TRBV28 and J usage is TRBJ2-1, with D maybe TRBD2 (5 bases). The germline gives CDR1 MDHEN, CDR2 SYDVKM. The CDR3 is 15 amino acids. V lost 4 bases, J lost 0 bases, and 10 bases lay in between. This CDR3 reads CASSSGRGSYNEQFF. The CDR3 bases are TGTGCCAGCAGTTCCGGCCGGGGCTCCTACAATGAGCAGTTCTTC.

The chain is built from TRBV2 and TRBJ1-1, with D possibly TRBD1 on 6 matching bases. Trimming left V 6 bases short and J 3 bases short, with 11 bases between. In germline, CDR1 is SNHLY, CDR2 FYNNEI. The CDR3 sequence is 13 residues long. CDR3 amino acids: CASRQGGDTEAFF. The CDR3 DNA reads TGTGCCAGCAGACAGGGTGGGGACACTGAAGCTTTCTTT.

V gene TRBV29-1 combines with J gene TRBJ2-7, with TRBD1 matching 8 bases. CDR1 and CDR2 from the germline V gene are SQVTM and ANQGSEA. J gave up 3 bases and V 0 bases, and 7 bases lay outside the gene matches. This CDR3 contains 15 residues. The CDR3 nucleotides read TGCAGCGTTGAAGACTCCGGGACAGGTATCTACGAGCAGTACTTC. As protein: CSVEDSGTGIYEQYF.

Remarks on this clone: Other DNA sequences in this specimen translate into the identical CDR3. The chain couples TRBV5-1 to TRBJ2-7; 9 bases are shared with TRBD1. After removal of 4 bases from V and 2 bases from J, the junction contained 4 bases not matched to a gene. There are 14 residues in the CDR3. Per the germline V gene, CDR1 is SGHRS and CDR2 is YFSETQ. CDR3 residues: CASSPGTGTYEQYF. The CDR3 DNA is TGCGCCAGCAGCCCCGGGACAGGGACCTACGAGCAGTACTTC.

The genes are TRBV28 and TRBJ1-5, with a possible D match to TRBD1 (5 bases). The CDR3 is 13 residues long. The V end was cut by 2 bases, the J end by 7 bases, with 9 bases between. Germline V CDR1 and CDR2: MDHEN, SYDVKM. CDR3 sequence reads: CASSLGGAQPQHF. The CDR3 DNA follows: TGTGCCAGCAGTTTAGGGGGAGCCCAGCCCCAGCATTTT.

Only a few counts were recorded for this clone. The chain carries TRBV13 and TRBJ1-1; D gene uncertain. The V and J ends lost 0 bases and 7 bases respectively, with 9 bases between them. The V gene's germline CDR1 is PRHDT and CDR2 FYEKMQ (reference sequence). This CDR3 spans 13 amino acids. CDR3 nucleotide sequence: TGTGCCAGCAGCTTAGGCCGGGAGGGTGAAGCTTTCTTT. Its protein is CASSLGREGEAFF. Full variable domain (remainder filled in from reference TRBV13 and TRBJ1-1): AAGVIQSPRHLIKEKRETATLKCYPIPRHDTVYWYQQGPGQDPQFLISFYEKMQSDKGSIPDRFSAQQFSDYHSELNMSSLELGDSALYFCASSLGREGEAFFGQGTRLTVV.

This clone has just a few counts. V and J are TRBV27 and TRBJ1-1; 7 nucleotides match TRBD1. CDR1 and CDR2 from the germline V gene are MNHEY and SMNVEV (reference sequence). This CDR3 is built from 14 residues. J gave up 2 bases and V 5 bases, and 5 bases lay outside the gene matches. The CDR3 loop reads CASSGRDRNTEAFF. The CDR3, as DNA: TGTGCCAGCAGTGGGAGGGACAGAAACACTGAAGCTTTCTTT.

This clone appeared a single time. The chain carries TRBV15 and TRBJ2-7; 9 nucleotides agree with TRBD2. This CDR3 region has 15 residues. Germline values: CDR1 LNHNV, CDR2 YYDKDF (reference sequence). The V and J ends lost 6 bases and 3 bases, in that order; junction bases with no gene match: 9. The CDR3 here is CATSETSGFLYEQYF. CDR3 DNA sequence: TGTGCCACCAGTGAAACTAGCGGGTTTCTCTACGAGCAGTACTTC. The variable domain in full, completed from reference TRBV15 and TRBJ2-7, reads DAMVIQNPRYQVTQFGKPVTLSCSQTLNHNVMYWYQQKSSQAPKLLFHYYDKDFNNEADTPDNFQSRRPNTSFCFLDIRSPGLGDTAMYLCATSETSGFLYEQYFGPGTRLTVT.